This T cell receptor beta chain emerged from a study of blood T cell repertoires in COVID-19. J gave up 6 bases and V 0 bases, and 6 bases lay outside the gene matches. The CDR3 runs 16 residues. Germline V gene sequence: CDR1 KGHSH, CDR2 LQKENI. Participants were aged about 18 to 89 years from approximately 23 US areas. Assay: immunoSEQ multiplex PCR; the TCRdb copy retains only in-frame clones and omits some. The top ten hold 18% of the sample, which has some 130,000 clones, 83% seen once. The receptor was derived from a man aged 25 to 40 who had recovered from COVID-19. The sequenced sample consisted of PBMCs or T cells enriched from blood (not recorded which). J is TRBJ2-3 and V is TRBV18; 10 nucleotides match TRBD1. In DNA form, the CDR3 reads TGTGCCAGCTCACCACCCGGGACAGGGGTCCGCGATACGCAGTATTTT. It is translated as CASSPPGTGVRDTQYF. Together with reference TRBV18 and TRBJ2-3, the CDR3 gives the full variable domain: NAGVMQNPRHLVRRRGQEARLRCSPMKGHSHVYWYRQLPEEGLKFMVYLQKENIIDESGMPKERFSAEFPKEGPSILRIQQVVRGDSAAYFCASSPPGTGVRDTQYFGPGTRLTVL.